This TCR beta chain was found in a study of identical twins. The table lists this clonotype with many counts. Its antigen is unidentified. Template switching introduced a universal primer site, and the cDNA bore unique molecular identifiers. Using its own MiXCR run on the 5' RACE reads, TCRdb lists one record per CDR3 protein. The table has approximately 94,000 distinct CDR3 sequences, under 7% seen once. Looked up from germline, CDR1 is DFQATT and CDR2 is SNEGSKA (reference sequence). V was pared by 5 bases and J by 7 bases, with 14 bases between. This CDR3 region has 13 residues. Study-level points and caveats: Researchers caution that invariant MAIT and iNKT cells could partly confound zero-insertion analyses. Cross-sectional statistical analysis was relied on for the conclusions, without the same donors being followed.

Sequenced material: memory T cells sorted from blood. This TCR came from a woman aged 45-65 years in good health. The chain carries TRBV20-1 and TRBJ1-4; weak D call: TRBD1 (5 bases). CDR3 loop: CSARPLGREKLFF. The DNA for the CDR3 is TGCAGTGCTCGCCCGCTGGGACGTGAAAAACTGTTTTTT.